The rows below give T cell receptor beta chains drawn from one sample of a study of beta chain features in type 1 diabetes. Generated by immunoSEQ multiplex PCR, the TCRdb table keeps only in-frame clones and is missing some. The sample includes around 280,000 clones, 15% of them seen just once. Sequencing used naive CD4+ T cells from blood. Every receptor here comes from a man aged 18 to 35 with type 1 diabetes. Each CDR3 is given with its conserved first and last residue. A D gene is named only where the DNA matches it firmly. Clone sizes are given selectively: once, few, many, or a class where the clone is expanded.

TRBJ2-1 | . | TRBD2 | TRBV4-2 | CASSPSEAGGPREQFF | TGTGCCAGCAGCCCGAGTGAGGCGGGAGGGCCGCGTGAGCAGTTCTTC
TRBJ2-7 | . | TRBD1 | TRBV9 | CASSAPLPGQNTYEQYF | TGTGCCAGCAGCGCCCCCCTACCGGGACAGAATACCTACGAGCAGTACTTC
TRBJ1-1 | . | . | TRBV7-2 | CASSPRDSRDAFF | TGTGCCAGCAGCCCCCGGGACTCAAGGGACGCTTTCTTT
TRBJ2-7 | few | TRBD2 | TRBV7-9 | CASTQGGYREQYF | TGTGCCAGCACGCAGGGAGGGTATCGTGAGCAGTACTTC
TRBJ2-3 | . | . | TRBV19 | CASSGSFHTQYF | TGTGCCAGTAGCGGGAGTTTCCATACGCAGTATTTT
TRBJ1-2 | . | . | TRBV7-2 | CASSNRPGIGDGYTF | TGTGCCAGCAGCAATCGCCCGGGGATCGGTGATGGCTACACCTTC
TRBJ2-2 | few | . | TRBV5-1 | CASSVNTGELFF | TGCGCCAGCAGCGTAAACACCGGGGAGCTGTTTTTT
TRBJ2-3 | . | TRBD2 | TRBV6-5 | CASRTGGRVTDTQYF | TGTGCCAGCAGAACGGGGGGTAGAGTCACAGATACGCAGTATTTT
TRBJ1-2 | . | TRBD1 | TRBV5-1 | CASSLEQGNYGYTF | TGCGCCAGCAGCTTGGAACAGGGGAACTATGGCTACACCTTC
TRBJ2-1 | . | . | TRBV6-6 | CASSYGRGSYNEQFF | TGTGCCAGCAGTTACGGCAGGGGCTCCTACAATGAGCAGTTCTTC
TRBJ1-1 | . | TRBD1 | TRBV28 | CASSLPGGQAFF | TGTGCCAGCAGTTTACCAGGGGGGCAAGCTTTCTTT
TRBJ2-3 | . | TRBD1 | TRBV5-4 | CASSSETGSLTDTQYF | TGTGCCAGCAGCTCGGAGACAGGGTCCCTCACAGATACGCAGTATTTT
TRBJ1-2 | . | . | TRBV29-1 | CSVEFRGGGNYGYTF | TGCAGCGTTGAGTTTAGGGGCGGCGGCAACTATGGCTACACCTTC
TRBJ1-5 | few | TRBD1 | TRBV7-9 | CASTQGLGQPQHF | TGTGCCAGCACACAGGGGTTGGGTCAGCCCCAGCATTTT
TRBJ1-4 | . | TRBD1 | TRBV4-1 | CASSHLGVRAGGEKLFF | TGCGCCAGCAGCCATCTCGGCGTTAGGGCAGGGGGTGAAAAACTGTTTTTT
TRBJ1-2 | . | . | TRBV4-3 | CASSHLGLSRGYTF | TGCGCCAGCAGCCACCTGGGACTCTCGAGGGGCTACACCTTC
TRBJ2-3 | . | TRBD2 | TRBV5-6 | CASSLFPGGRDTQYF | TGTGCCAGCAGCTTGTTCCCGGGAGGTCGAGATACGCAGTATTTT
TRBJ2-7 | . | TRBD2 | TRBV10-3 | CAISDPTSGAHSYEQYF | TGTGCCATCAGCGACCCGACTAGCGGAGCGCACTCCTACGAGCAGTACTTC
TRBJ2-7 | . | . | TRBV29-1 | CSVWTVSYEQYF | TGCAGCGTTTGGACAGTGTCCTACGAGCAGTACTTC
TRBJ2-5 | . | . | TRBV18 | CASSPRTGFGETQYF | TGTGCCAGCTCACCAAGAACAGGGTTCGGGGAGACCCAGTACTTC
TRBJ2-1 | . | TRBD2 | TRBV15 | CATSRVGGLPVGEQFF | TGTGCCACCAGCAGAGTCGGGGGACTACCAGTAGGTGAGCAGTTCTTC
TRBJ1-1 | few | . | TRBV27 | CASRRNTEAFF | TGTGCCAGCAGGAGGAACACTGAAGCTTTCTTT
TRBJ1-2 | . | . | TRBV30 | CAWSGDGYTF | TGTGCCTGGTCGGGGGATGGCTACACCTTC